These 27 T cell receptor beta chains came from one sample sequenced in a study of memory CD4+ T cells and cytomegalovirus serostatus. The sort gate was single viable CD3+CD4+CD8-CD45RO+ cells for memory CD4+ T cells. Only in-frame clones appear in the TCRdb table, and some are missing; sequencing was by immunoSEQ multiplex PCR. The top ten clones hold around 0.78% of a sample with 70,000 to 95,000 clones, approximately 80% of them seen once. Specimen: memory CD4+ T cells from blood. The receptors derive from an adult in good health and CMV-seronegative.

V is TRBV18 and J is TRBJ1-1; no clear D. The germline gives CDR1 KGHSH, CDR2 LQKENI. V lost 0 bases, J lost 13 bases, and 18 bases lay in between. The CDR3 has 14 amino acids. The CDR3 here is CASSPPNLGAHFFF. The CDR3 bases are TGTGCCAGCTCACCACCGAATCTAGGCGCTCACTTTTTCTTT.

The rearrangement uses TRBV12-5 and TRBJ1-4, with TRBD1 as a possible D gene (6 bases). This CDR3 is 18 amino acids long. The germline V gene has CDR1 LGHNT and CDR2 FRNRAP. Trimming took 0 bases from V and 2 from J, leaving 16 bases between them. CDR3 region: CASGLVLWGARTNEKLFF. Written as DNA, the CDR3 is TGTGCTAGTGGTTTGGTACTTTGGGGGGCGCGGACTAATGAAAAACTGTTTTTT. The full variable domain, in which reference TRBV12-5 and TRBJ1-4 provide the parts outside the CDR3, is DARVTQTPRHKVTEMGQEVTMRCQPILGHNTVFWYRQTMMQGLELLAYFRNRAPLDDSGMPKDRFSAEMPDATLATLKIQPSEPRDSAVYFCASGLVLWGARTNEKLFFGSGTQLSVL.

This rearrangement joins TRBV27 to TRBJ2-3; weak D call: TRBD2 (6 bases). Germline CDR1 is MNHEY and CDR2 is SMNVEV (reference sequence). V gave up 6 bases and J gave up 5 bases, with 30 bases separating them. The CDR3 has 19 residues. The CDR3 bases are TGTGCCAGCAGATCGCTTCTAGCGTTCTCACTCTGGATGGTAGATACGCAGTATTTT. As protein: CASRSLLAFSLWMVDTQYF.

V usage is TRBV7-3 and J usage is TRBJ1-1; D remains unclear. With 2 bases removed from V and 2 bases from J, the gap between germline ends came to 9 bases. CDR3 size: 14 residues. Germline V gives CDR1 SGHTA, CDR2 FQGTGA. CDR3 loop: CASSLSGSNTEAFF. In DNA, the CDR3 is TGTGCCAGCAGCTTATCCGGGTCTAACACTGAAGCTTTCTTT.

This clone was found once. The chain employs TRBV6-4 and TRBJ1-1; no clear D gene. The CDR3 extends over 14 amino acids. Germline assignment: CDR1 MRHNA and CDR2 SNTAGT. Trimming took off 4 bases at V and 3 bases at J, with 12 bases between the two ends. The CDR3 loop is CASSASADHTEAFF. DNA of the CDR3: TGTGCCAGCAGTGCGTCGGCGGACCACACTGAAGCTTTCTTT.

V usage is TRBV7-9 and J usage is TRBJ2-3; D gene ambiguous. This CDR3 is built from 16 residues. CDR1 is SEHNR and CDR2 is FQNEAQ in the germline V gene (reference sequence). Trimming shortened V by 1 base and J by 6 bases, and 17 bases separated the two germline ends. The CDR3 DNA follows: TGTGCCAGCAGCTTAGGAGGCATGGTCATAATGGATACGCAGTATTTT. Its translation: CASSLGGMVIMDTQYF.

The chain recombines TRBV28 with TRBJ1-5, with 10 bases that match TRBD1. CDR3 size: 15 residues. In germline, CDR1 is MDHEN, CDR2 SYDVKM. V shed 5 bases and J 5 bases; nucleotides not matched to a gene: 6. In nucleotides, the CDR3 is TGTGCCAGCAGTAGATCGGGACAGGGGTATCAGCCCCAGCATTTT. Translation gives CASSRSGQGYQPQHF. The full variable domain, in which reference TRBV28 and TRBJ1-5 provide the parts outside the CDR3, is DVKVTQSSRYLVKRTGEKVFLECVQDMDHENMFWYRQDPGLGLRLIYFSYDVKMKEKGDIPEGYSVSREKKERFSLILESASTNQTSMYLCASSRSGQGYQPQHFGDGTRLSIL.

The rearrangement uses TRBV7-6 and TRBJ1-6; 9 nucleotides line up with TRBD1. The CDR3 totals 14 residues. The trim removed 5 bases at V and 7 bases at J, leaving 3 bases unmatched. The V gene's germline CDR1 is SGHVS and CDR2 FNYEAQ. The CDR3 spells CASSVTGGNSPLHF. The CDR3 DNA follows: TGTGCCAGCAGCGTTACAGGGGGCAATTCACCCCTCCACTTT.

V and J are TRBV11-2 and TRBJ1-3, with a possible D match to TRBD1 (5 bases). V shed 3 bases and J shed 0 bases, with 12 bases lying between them. The germline gives CDR1 SGHAT, CDR2 FQNNGV. The CDR3 has 16 amino acids. The CDR3 protein is CASSFSQGLSGNTIYF. The CDR3 nucleotides are TGTGCCAGCAGCTTTTCGCAGGGTCTCTCTGGAAACACCATATATTTT. The whole variable domain, remainder taken from reference TRBV11-2 and TRBJ1-3, is EAGVAQSPRYKIIEKRQSVAFWCNPISGHATLYWYQQILGQGPKLLIQFQNNGVVDDSQLPKDRFSAERLKGVDSTLKIQPAKLEDSAVYLCASSFSQGLSGNTIYFGEGSWLTVV.

In its sample, this clone is medium-sized. The rearrangement uses TRBV7-8 and TRBJ2-4, with 9 positions matching TRBD1. This CDR3 has 16 residues. Germline values: CDR1 SGHVS, CDR2 FQNEAQ. Unmatched junction bases numbered 4, after V lost 4 bases and J lost 0 bases. The CDR3 DNA is TGTGCCAGCAGCTGGGGACAGGGACTAGCCAAAAACATTCAGTACTTC. Translating gives CASSWGQGLAKNIQYF. Full variable domain (remainder filled in from reference TRBV7-8 and TRBJ2-4): GAGVSQSPRYKVAKRGQDVALRCDPISGHVSLFWYQQALGQGPEFLTYFQNEAQLDKSGLPSDRFFAERPEGSVSTLKIQRTQQEDSAVYLCASSWGQGLAKNIQYFGAGTRLSVL.

This clone was recorded once. The rearrangement links TRBV19 to TRBJ2-1; the D is unclear. This CDR3 contains 15 residues. V was trimmed by 5 bases and J by 5 bases, leaving 16 bases between them. Germline V gives CDR1 LNHDA, CDR2 SQIVND (reference sequence). The CDR3 spells CASSLLRNTHNEQFF. In DNA form, the CDR3 reads TGTGCCAGTAGTCTACTCCGGAACACACACAATGAGCAGTTCTTC.

The V call is TRBV7-6, the J call TRBJ1-2; 7 nucleotides align to TRBD1. V dropped 2 bases and J dropped 6; count of bases not matched to a gene: 12. Germline CDR1 reads SGHVS; CDR2 reads FNYEAQ. This CDR3 contains 16 residues. The CDR3 reads CASSLTPQGGPDGYTF. DNA of the CDR3: TGTGCCAGCAGCTTAACACCCCAGGGGGGCCCAGATGGCTACACCTTC.

The V gene is TRBV2, the J gene TRBJ2-2, with D perhaps TRBD2 (5 bases). Trimming pared 4 bases from V and 4 bases from J, leaving 13 bases between. Germline CDR1 SNHLY, CDR2 FYNNEI. The CDR3 consists of 15 residues. This CDR3 is CASSGAGGPTGELFF. For the CDR3, the DNA is TGTGCCAGCAGTGGGGCAGGCGGGCCCACCGGGGAGCTGTTTTTT.

This clone was counted once. The chain uses TRBV7-6 and TRBJ2-1, with D unclear. CDR1 SGHVS and CDR2 FNYEAQ come from the germline V gene. This CDR3 is 16 amino acids long. V dropped 0 bases and J dropped 0 bases, with 9 bases sitting between them. In DNA, the CDR3 is TGTGCCAGCAGCTTAGCGGCAGGCGGCTCCTACAATGAGCAGTTCTTC. Encoded protein: CASSLAAGGSYNEQFF. The variable domain in full, with the rest retrieved from reference TRBV7-6 and TRBJ2-1, is GAGVSQSPRYKVTKRGQDVALRCDPISGHVSLYWYRQALGQGPEFLTYFNYEAQQDKSGLPNDRFSAERPEGSISTLTIQRTEQRDSAMYRCASSLAAGGSYNEQFFGPGTRLTVL.

This chain connects TRBV7-3 to TRBJ2-1; 7 bases are a match to TRBD2. The CDR3 contains 14 residues. The V gene's germline CDR1 is SGHTA and CDR2 FQGTGA. J was trimmed by 4 bases and V by 5 bases; bases with no gene match: 5. This CDR3 reads CASSKRDGYNEQFF. CDR3 in DNA: TGTGCCAGCAGCAAGCGGGACGGATACAATGAGCAGTTCTTC.

The genes are TRBV10-3 and TRBJ1-6; 9 bases fit TRBD1. The CDR3 totals 13 residues. Trimming cost V 6 bases and J 6 bases; bases outside gene matches: 0. In germline, CDR1 is ENHRY, CDR2 SYGVKD. The CDR3 protein is CAIRGQGNSPLHF. CDR3 DNA: TGTGCCATCAGGGGACAGGGTAATTCACCCCTCCACTTT.

The table lists this clone with a few counts. The V call is TRBV28, the J call TRBJ1-2; 8 bases map to TRBD1. Germline V gives CDR1 MDHEN, CDR2 SYDVKM. The CDR3 runs to 15 residues. The V gene end was trimmed by 5 bases and the J gene end by 1 base; junction bases not matched to a gene: 6. The CDR3 loop is CASSNYRGGNYGYTF. The CDR3 DNA is TGTGCCAGCAGTAATTACAGGGGGGGTAACTATGGCTACACCTTC.

This clone was recorded once. The CDR3 DNA reads as TGTGCCAGCAGCTCAACTACAGGGGCAGGGGGCTACACCTTC. It specifies CASSSTTGAGGYTF. The chain joins TRBV7-2 to TRBJ1-2; TRBD1 agrees at 7 bases. The CDR3 has 14 amino acids. The V gene end was trimmed by 4 bases and the J gene end by 8 bases; junction bases not matched to a gene: 10. The germline CDR1 and CDR2 sequences are SGHTA and FQGNSA.

The chain employs TRBV4-1 and TRBJ1-6, with D uncertain. Germline loops: CDR1 MGHRA, CDR2 YSYEKL. V shed 4 bases and J shed 10 bases, with 14 bases lying between them. The CDR3 totals 14 residues. CDR3 amino acids: CASSPWNDQSPLHF. DNA of the CDR3: TGCGCCAGCAGCCCGTGGAATGATCAATCACCCCTCCACTTT.

V and J are TRBV10-3 and TRBJ2-5; D may be TRBD2 (5 bases). Germline V gene lookup returns CDR1 ENHRY and CDR2 SYGVKD. The CDR3 spans 14 residues. V lost 0 bases and J 4 bases, leaving 9 bases between the germline ends. The CDR3: CAISESRGRETQYF. CDR3 nucleotides: TGTGCCATCAGTGAGTCTAGAGGGAGAGAGACCCAGTACTTC.

The DNA of the CDR3 is TGCGCCAGCAGGCTAAACCGAACTAGCGGCCGGGCTTCGTACTTC. It encodes CASRLNRTSGRASYF. The chain joins TRBV5-1 to TRBJ2-7; 8 nucleotides align to TRBD2. The CDR3 runs 15 residues. Per germline, CDR1 SGHRS and CDR2 YFSETQ. V was pared by 5 bases and J by 12 bases, with 19 bases of the junction left unmatched.

The chain has TRBV6-5 and TRBJ1-6; 7 bases align to TRBD1. V gave up 8 bases and J gave up 10 bases; unmatched junction bases: 8. Germline loops: CDR1 MNHEY, CDR2 SVGAGI. The CDR3 sequence is 13 residues long. In DNA form, the CDR3 reads TGTGCCAGCGGTCAGACAGGGAGGTCACCCCTCCACTTT. This codes for CASGQTGRSPLHF.

This chain connects TRBV9 to TRBJ1-5; D is unclear. The V gene's germline CDR1 is SGDLS and CDR2 YYNGEE. Trimming removed 0 bases from V and 6 bases from J, with 13 bases in between. There are 15 residues in the CDR3. DNA for the CDR3: TGTGCCAGCAGCGTAGGGGCCGTTGCCACTCAGCCCCAGCATTTT. Translated, it gives CASSVGAVATQPQHF.

This clone was seen a handful of times. V and J are TRBV2 and TRBJ1-3; weak D call: TRBD1 (6 bases). Germline assignment: CDR1 SNHLY and CDR2 FYNNEI. This CDR3 comprises 13 residues. Trimming removed 7 bases at V and 11 bases at J, with 18 bases between. CDR3 DNA: TGTGCCAGCACAGGGGCCGCGAGAAGCGCCATATATTTT. Translating it yields CASTGAARSAIYF.

The chain recombines TRBV5-1 with TRBJ2-3; D gene ambiguous. CDR1 and CDR2 from the germline V gene are SGHRS and YFSETQ. The CDR3 spans 14 residues. Trimming removed 2 bases at V and 2 bases at J, with 9 bases between. This chain's CDR3 is CASSLGQPTDTQYF. The CDR3 nucleotides read TGCGCCAGCAGCTTAGGGCAGCCCACAGATACGCAGTATTTT.

This chain connects TRBV19 to TRBJ1-1; TRBD1 is a possible D gene (6 bases). Germline CDR1 reads LNHDA; CDR2 reads SQIVND (reference sequence). V lost 3 bases and J 4 bases, leaving 18 bases between the germline ends. The CDR3 spans 16 residues. In DNA, the CDR3 is TGTGCCAGTAGTATGGCCCGGGGGCGATTGACCACTGAAGCTTTCTTT. The encoded protein is CASSMARGRLTTEAFF.

The chain uses TRBV6-4 and TRBJ1-2, with D possibly TRBD1 on 6 matching bases. The CDR3 extends over 13 amino acids. Germline V gene data show CDR1 as MRHNA and CDR2 as SNTAGT. The V and J ends lost 6 bases and 5 bases respectively, with 13 bases between them. CDR3 coding DNA: TGTGCCAGCAGCCCGGACAGAAGATATGGCTACACCTTC. It encodes CASSPDRRYGYTF.